This TCR beta chain was retrieved from a study of shared clonotypes between healthy human individuals. Germline CDR1 and CDR2: LNHDA and SQIVND (reference sequence). The CDR3 covers 16 residues. V lost 3 bases and J 1 base, leaving 10 bases between the germline ends. The assay was immunoSEQ multiplex PCR, and TCRdb's table has in-frame clones only and misses some. In the table there are around 2.1 million clones, roughly 91% of which are singletons. Naive CD8 cells were CD45RO-negative, positively selected for CCR7, excluding terminally differentiated effector memory CD45RA+ cells. The chain is built from TRBV19 and TRBJ2-6; D is perhaps TRBD1 or TRBD2 (6 bases each). Sequencing was done on a sample of naive CD8+ T cells from PBMCs. The sequence came from a man in his late teens or twenties in good health. Some clones in this sample may be carry-over from other donors' samples. The DNA of the CDR3 is TGTGCCAGTAGTATGGAGGGGGTTTCTGGGGCCAACGTCCTGACTTTC. Encoded protein: CASSMEGVSGANVLTF.